A selection of T cell receptor beta chains follows, all from one sample in a study of blood T cell repertoires in COVID-19. Profiled with immunoSEQ multiplex PCR; TCRdb holds only in-frame clones, not every one. The table shows over 120,000 clones, with roughly 80% occurring only once. Source material: peripheral blood. All receptors come from a woman aged 70-85 years with COVID-19, enrolled during active disease. The CDR3 runs from the conserved cysteine through the conserved F or W. The D gene is left open where the match is weak. Rows may omit the clone size; those that give it use once, few, many or a size class.

TRBV5-1	TRBJ2-1	.	.	TGCGCCAGCACGAGGGAAATTAGCTCCTACAATGAGCAGTTCTTC	CASTREISSYNEQFF
TRBV5-6	TRBJ2-3	.	.	TGTGCCAGCAGCCCGGCGGTAGCGAGCACAGATACGCAGTATTTT	CASSPAVASTDTQYF
TRBV30	TRBJ1-3	.	.	TGTGCCTCACCCCTGTGGCCCTCTGGAAACACCATATATTTT	CASPLWPSGNTIYF
TRBV15	TRBJ1-6	TRBD1	.	TGTGCCACCAGCTTGAACAGGGGCAATTCACCCCTCCACTTT	CATSLNRGNSPLHF
TRBV30	TRBJ2-1	.	.	TGTGCCTGGAGCCCAGGACTCCACAATGAGCAGTTCTTC	CAWSPGLHNEQFF
TRBV9	TRBJ2-5	.	.	TGTGCCAGCAGCGTAGGCGGGGAGACCCAGTACTTC	CASSVGGETQYF
TRBV6-4	TRBJ2-7	.	.	TGTGCCAGCAGTGACTACGGTTCCTACGAGCAGTACTTC	CASSDYGSYEQYF
TRBV7-9	TRBJ2-7	.	.	TGTGCCAGCAGCTTAGGTTACCTCGAGGGGCAGTACTTC	CASSLGYLEGQYF
TRBV19	TRBJ2-5	TRBD2	.	TGTGCCAGTAGTATAGATTCGGGCGGGGGGGAGACCCAGTACTTC	CASSIDSGGGETQYF
TRBV28	TRBJ1-4	.	once	TGTGCCAGCAGCCCTACAGCCGGCCCACTGTTTTTT	CASSPTAGPLFF
TRBV3-1/TRBV3-2	TRBJ1-1	.	.	TGTGCCAGCAGCGCGGGAGGGACCACTGAAGCTTTCTTT	CASSAGGTTEAFF
TRBV6-5	TRBJ1-2	.	.	TGTGCCAGCAGATCCACAAACTATGGCTACACCTTC	CASRSTNYGYTF
TRBV3-1/TRBV3-2	TRBJ1-1	.	.	TGTGCCAGCAGCGAAGTGGGGAGGAACACTGAAGCTTTCTTT	CASSEVGRNTEAFF
TRBV18	TRBJ1-1	TRBD1	.	TGTGCCAGCTCACCGACAGGGGCGGACACTGAAGCTTTCTTT	CASSPTGADTEAFF
TRBV5-6	TRBJ1-4	.	.	TGTGCCAGCAGCGCAGCGGGGGTGGGGCCGGGAAAACTGTTTTTT	CASSAAGVGPGKLFF
TRBV2	TRBJ1-2	.	.	TGTGCCAGCAGTGAAGCTGCCGGGAATGGCTACACCTTC	CASSEAAGNGYTF
TRBV24-1	TRBJ2-2	.	.	TGTGCCACCAGTGATTACCCCGGCACCGGGGAGCTGTTTTTT	CATSDYPGTGELFF
TRBV6-1	TRBJ2-5	.	.	TGTGCCAGCAGTGACAGGTACCAAGAGACCCAGTACTTC	CASSDRYQETQYF
TRBV18	TRBJ1-4	.	.	TGTGCCAGCTCACCGAGAAGTAATGAAAAACTGTTTTTT	CASSPRSNEKLFF
TRBV7-8	TRBJ1-4	.	.	TGTGCCAGCAGCTATCGGGGTCGGGAGGCTAATGAAAAACTGTTTTTT	CASSYRGREANEKLFF
TRBV15	TRBJ1-1	.	few	TGTGCCACCAGCAGAGATTCAGTGAACACTGAAGCTTTCTTT	CATSRDSVNTEAFF
TRBV19	TRBJ2-2	TRBD2	once	TGTGCCAGTAGAACCGGGGGGTACACCGGGGAGCTGTTTTTT	CASRTGGYTGELFF
TRBV4-3	TRBJ1-6	.	.	TGCGCCAGCAGCCAAGAAGCGGGGGCGGATTCACCCCTCCACTTT	CASSQEAGADSPLHF
TRBV5-6	TRBJ1-1	.	.	TGTGCCAGCAGCTTGGGCGCCGTCATGAACACTGAAGCTTTCTTT	CASSLGAVMNTEAFF
TRBV5-6	TRBJ1-1	.	once	TGTGCCAGCAGCTTCCCAGGCACTGAAGCTTTCTTT	CASSFPGTEAFF
TRBV30	TRBJ1-1	.	.	TGTGCCTGCTCCCACGGGGAACGAGCTTTCTTT	CACSHGERAFF
TRBV19	TRBJ1-2	.	few	TGTGCCAGTAGTGAGCGGGGATTCTATGGCTACACCTTC	CASSERGFYGYTF
TRBV18	TRBJ2-5	.	.	TGTGCCAGCTCTCCTCTTGGGGTAGCGGAAGAGACCCAGTACTTC	CASSPLGVAEETQYF
TRBV5-8	TRBJ1-1	.	.	TGTGCCAGCAGCTTGCTGAGTGAAGCTTTCTTT	CASSLLSEAFF
TRBV6-5	TRBJ1-6	TRBD1	.	TGTGCCAGCCGGAAGACAGGGGGTTATAATTCACCCCTCCACTTT	CASRKTGGYNSPLHF
TRBV6-2/TRBV6-3	TRBJ2-7	TRBD2	.	TGTGCCAGCAGTTCAAGAAGACTAGCGGACGAGCAGTACTTC	CASSSRRLADEQYF
TRBV5-5	TRBJ2-5	.	few	TGTGCCAGCAGCTTCTCAGCGCGAGAGACCCAGTACTTC	CASSFSARETQYF
TRBV9	TRBJ2-2	TRBD2	.	TGTGCCAGCAGCGTACTGGCGGGGGGGCTGTCTGGCGGGGAGCTGTTTTTT	CASSVLAGGLSGGELFF
TRBV19	TRBJ1-4	.	.	TGTGCCAGTCCACAGGTTACTAATGAAAAACTGTTTTTT	CASPQVTNEKLFF
TRBV5-1	TRBJ2-5	.	.	TGCGCCAGCAGCCAGGGACACTCCATGCGGGAGACCCAGTACTTC	CASSQGHSMRETQYF
TRBV11-3	TRBJ2-1	TRBD2	.	TGTGCCAGCAGCTTTCTCCTAGCGGGTGAGCAGTTCTTC	CASSFLLAGEQFF
TRBV19	TRBJ1-5	TRBD1	.	TGTGCCAGTAGTAGTTACAGGGGAAACGGCAATCAGCCCCAGCATTTT	CASSSYRGNGNQPQHF
TRBV7-2	TRBJ1-4	.	.	TGTGCCAGCAGAAACGGGGATACGACTAATGAAAAACTGTTTTTT	CASRNGDTTNEKLFF
TRBV7-2	TRBJ1-2	.	.	TGTGCCAGCAGCTTAGAACGGGGCTACACCTTC	CASSLERGYTF
TRBV5-1	TRBJ2-7	TRBD2	.	TGCGCCAGCAGCCCTTTCTCACTAGCGGGGGACTCCTACGAGCAGTACTTC	CASSPFSLAGDSYEQYF
TRBV4-2	TRBJ2-1	TRBD2	.	TGTGCCAGCAGCCAAACTCTAGCGGGGGGGCCGAATGAGCAGTTCTTC	CASSQTLAGGPNEQFF
TRBV5-1	TRBJ2-7	TRBD2	few	TGCGCCAGCACAGCGGGGGGCGATTACGAGCAGTACTTC	CASTAGGDYEQYF
TRBV29-1	TRBJ1-4	.	.	TGCAGCGCCAAACTCGGGACACTTAATGAAAAACTGTTTTTT	CSAKLGTLNEKLFF
TRBV27	TRBJ2-5	TRBD1	.	TGTGCCAGCAGTTTTTGGGGGACAGGGAGCGAAGAGACCCAGTACTTC	CASSFWGTGSEETQYF
TRBV5-4	TRBJ2-3	TRBD2	.	TGTGCCAGCAGCTCCCGTAGCGGGGGGCGCACAGATACGCAGTATTTT	CASSSRSGGRTDTQYF
TRBV5-1	TRBJ2-7	.	.	TGCGCCAGCAGCCCCGACAAGGACGAGCAGTACTTC	CASSPDKDEQYF
TRBV20-1	TRBJ1-2	TRBD1	.	TGCAGTGCTAGTCGAGGGGGCGACTATGGCTACACCTTC	CSASRGGDYGYTF
TRBV7-9	TRBJ1-1	.	.	TGTGCCAGCAGCTTAATTGGCAGGGTCCCTGAAGCTTTCTTT	CASSLIGRVPEAFF
TRBV9	TRBJ1-2	.	.	TGTGCCAGCAGCGCCGCCGGGGAGGGGAGATATAACTATGGCTACACCTTC	CASSAAGEGRYNYGYTF
TRBV19	TRBJ1-1	.	once	TGTGCCAGTAGGCAGGGTGCTGAAGCTTTCTTT	CASRQGAEAFF
TRBV28	TRBJ1-2	TRBD1	.	TGTGCCAGCCAGGTACAGGGGATGGGTGGCTACACCTTC	CASQVQGMGGYTF
TRBV30	TRBJ2-1	.	once	TGTGCCTGGAGTCCCACGGGGGTGTTTGAGCAGTTCTTC	CAWSPTGVFEQFF
TRBV30	TRBJ1-1	TRBD1	few	TGTGCCTGGAGCCGACAGGGTGACACTGAAGCTTTCTTT	CAWSRQGDTEAFF
TRBV7-8	TRBJ1-1	TRBD1	.	TGTGCCAGCAGCTTACCGACAGGGTTTGCCACTGAAGCTTTCTTT	CASSLPTGFATEAFF
TRBV23-1	TRBJ1-5	.	.	TGCGCCAGCAGGCCAGACGGGGTCAATCAGCCCCAGCATTTT	CASRPDGVNQPQHF
TRBV19	TRBJ1-1	.	.	TGTGCCACTGGAGGACAGTACGCTGAAGCTTTCTTT	CATGGQYAEAFF
TRBV10-3	TRBJ2-1	.	.	TGTGCCATCAGTGAGCGTAGAAGTGGGCAGTTCTTC	CAISERRSGQFF